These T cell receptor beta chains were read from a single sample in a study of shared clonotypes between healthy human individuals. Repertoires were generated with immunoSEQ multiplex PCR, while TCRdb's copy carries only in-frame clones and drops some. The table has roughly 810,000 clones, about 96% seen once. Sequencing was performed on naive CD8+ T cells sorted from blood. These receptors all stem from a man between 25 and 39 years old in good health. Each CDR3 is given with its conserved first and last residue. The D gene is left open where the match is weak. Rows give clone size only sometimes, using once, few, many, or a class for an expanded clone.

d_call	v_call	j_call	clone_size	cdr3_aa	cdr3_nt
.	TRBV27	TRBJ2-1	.	CASSLLLQGANANNEQFF	TGTGCCAGCAGTTTACTCCTACAAGGGGCGAACGCTAACAATGAGCAGTTCTTC
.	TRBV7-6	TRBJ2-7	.	CASSLEQIHPSYEQYF	TGTGCCAGCAGCTTAGAACAGATACACCCCTCTTACGAGCAGTACTTC
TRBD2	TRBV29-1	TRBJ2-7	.	CSALSGRVDEQYF	TGCAGCGCCCTTTCAGGGAGGGTCGACGAGCAGTACTTC
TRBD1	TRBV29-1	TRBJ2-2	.	CSVDTGTGATGELFF	TGCAGCGTTGATACCGGGACAGGGGCGACCGGGGAGCTGTTTTTT
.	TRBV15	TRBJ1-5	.	CATSRVGGTNQPQHF	TGTGCCACCAGCAGAGTGGGAGGGACCAATCAGCCCCAGCATTTT
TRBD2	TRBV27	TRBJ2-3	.	CATIRTSGNADTQYF	TGTGCCACCATCCGGACTAGCGGGAATGCAGATACGCAGTATTTT
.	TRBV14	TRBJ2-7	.	CASSQEGLDSRYEQYF	TGTGCCAGCAGCCAAGAAGGTCTGGACAGCCGGTACGAGCAGTACTTC
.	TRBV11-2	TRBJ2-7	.	CASSTPFAGWSYEQYF	TGTGCCAGCAGCACTCCCTTTGCGGGTTGGTCCTACGAGCAGTACTTC
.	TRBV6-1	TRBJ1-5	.	CASSTRWGANQPQHF	TGTGCCAGCAGCACCCGGTGGGGAGCCAATCAGCCCCAGCATTTT
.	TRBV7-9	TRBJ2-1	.	CASSPGLHNEQFF	TGTGCCAGCAGCCCGGGACTCCACAATGAGCAGTTCTTC
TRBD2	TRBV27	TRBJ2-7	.	CASSFARVAGDYEQYF	TGTGCCAGCAGTTTTGCGAGGGTAGCGGGAGATTACGAGCAGTACTTC
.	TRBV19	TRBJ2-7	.	CASSIGQGAYEQYF	TGTGCCAGTAGTATCGGCCAGGGAGCCTACGAGCAGTACTTC
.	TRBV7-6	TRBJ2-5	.	CASSLIGSGQETQYF	TGTGCCAGCAGCTTAATAGGGTCTGGGCAAGAGACCCAGTACTTC
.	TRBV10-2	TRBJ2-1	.	CASSDGPSSYNEQFF	TGCGCCAGCAGTGATGGCCCGAGCTCCTACAATGAGCAGTTCTTC
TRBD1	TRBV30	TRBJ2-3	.	CAWSGTGGSDTQYF	TGTGCCTGGTCCGGGACAGGGGGTTCAGATACGCAGTATTTT
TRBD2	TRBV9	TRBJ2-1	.	CASSHTKLAGVYNEQFF	TGTGCCAGCAGCCATACCAAACTAGCGGGAGTCTACAATGAGCAGTTCTTC
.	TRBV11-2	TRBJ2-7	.	CASTRGTSYEQYF	TGTGCCAGCACCCGGGGAACTTCATACGAGCAGTACTTC
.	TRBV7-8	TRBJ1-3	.	CASSLGGGLEYSGNTIYF	TGTGCCAGCAGCTTAGGAGGTGGTCTGGAGTACTCTGGAAACACCATATATTTT
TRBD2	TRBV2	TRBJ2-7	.	CASVAGSYEQYF	TGTGCCAGCGTAGCGGGTTCCTACGAGCAGTACTTC
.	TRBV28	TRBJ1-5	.	CASSFGVVQPQHF	TGTGCCAGCAGTTTCGGGGTTGTGCAGCCCCAGCATTTT
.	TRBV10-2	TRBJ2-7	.	CASLLAGAAYEQYF	TGCGCCAGCCTCTTGGCGGGGGCGGCCTACGAGCAGTACTTC
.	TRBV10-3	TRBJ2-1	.	CAISELSSFSYNEQFF	TGTGCCATCAGTGAGTTATCTAGCTTCTCCTACAATGAGCAGTTCTTC
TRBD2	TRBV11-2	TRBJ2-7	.	CASSSGVAGAPNYEQYF	TGTGCCAGCAGCTCCGGGGTAGCGGGAGCACCAAACTACGAGCAGTACTTC
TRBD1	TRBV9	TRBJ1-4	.	CASSERTGPNEKLFF	TGTGCCAGCAGCGAGAGGACAGGGCCAAATGAAAAACTGTTTTTT
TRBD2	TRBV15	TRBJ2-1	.	CATSRDRAGRAGEQFF	TGTGCCACCAGCAGAGATCGGGCCGGGAGGGCCGGTGAGCAGTTCTTC
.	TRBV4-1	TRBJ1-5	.	CASSQEGVQPQHF	TGCGCCAGCAGCCAAGAGGGGGTCCAGCCCCAGCATTTT
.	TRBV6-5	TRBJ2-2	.	CASSYNLNTGELFF	TGTGCCAGCAGTTACAACTTGAACACCGGGGAGCTGTTTTTT
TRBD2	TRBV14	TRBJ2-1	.	CASSPLGTSGSFEQFF	TGTGCCAGCAGCCCACTGGGGACTAGCGGGAGCTTTGAGCAGTTCTTC
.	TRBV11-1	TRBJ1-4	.	CASSLAGPGEKLFF	TGTGCCAGCAGCTTAGCCGGACCGGGTGAAAAACTGTTTTTT
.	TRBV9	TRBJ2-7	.	CASSVDTGPYEQYF	TGTGCCAGCAGCGTAGATACAGGGCCCTACGAGCAGTACTTC
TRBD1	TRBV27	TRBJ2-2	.	CASSPGQGPAGELFF	TGTGCCAGCAGCCCCGGACAGGGGCCCGCCGGGGAGCTGTTTTTT
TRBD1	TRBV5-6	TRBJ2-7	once	CASSRQGYEQYF	TGTGCCAGCAGCCGACAGGGCTACGAGCAGTACTTC
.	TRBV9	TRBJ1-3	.	CASSGLSETGNTIYF	TGTGCCAGCAGCGGACTATCGGAAACTGGAAACACCATATATTTT
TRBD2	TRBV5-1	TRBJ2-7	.	CASSSGTSGRRSHEQYF	TGCGCCAGCAGCTCCGGGACTAGCGGGAGAAGGTCCCACGAGCAGTACTTC
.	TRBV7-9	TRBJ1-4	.	CASSLTDNEKLFF	TGTGCCAGCAGCCTGACAGATAATGAAAAACTGTTTTTT
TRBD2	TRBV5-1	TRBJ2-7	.	CASSYPGLGDYEQYF	TGCGCCAGCAGCTATCCGGGACTAGGGGACTACGAGCAGTACTTC
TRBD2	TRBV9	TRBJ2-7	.	CASSVEVAGGPNEQYF	TGTGCCAGCAGCGTCGAAGTAGCGGGAGGGCCCAACGAGCAGTACTTC
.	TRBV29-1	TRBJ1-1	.	CSVVGSNTEAFF	TGCAGCGTTGTAGGGTCGAACACTGAAGCTTTCTTT
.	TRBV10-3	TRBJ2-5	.	CAISVQVAQETQYF	TGTGCCATCAGCGTACAGGTCGCCCAAGAGACCCAGTACTTC
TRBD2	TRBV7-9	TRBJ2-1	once	CASSPPSGRSYNEQFF	TGTGCCAGCAGCCCGCCGAGCGGGAGATCCTACAATGAGCAGTTCTTC
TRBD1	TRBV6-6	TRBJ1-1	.	CASSLQGINRDTEAFF	TGTGCCAGCAGCTTACAGGGGATCAATAGAGACACTGAAGCTTTCTTT
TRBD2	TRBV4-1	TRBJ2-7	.	CASSQTSLAGGTYEQYF	TGCGCCAGCAGCCAAACGTCTCTAGCGGGAGGGACCTACGAGCAGTACTTC
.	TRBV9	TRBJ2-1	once	CASSDGGSSYNEQFF	TGTGCCAGCAGCGATGGGGGGAGCTCCTACAATGAGCAGTTCTTC
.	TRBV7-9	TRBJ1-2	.	CASSNPLRGAEYGYTF	TGTGCCAGCAGCAACCCCCTCCGGGGGGCCGAATATGGCTACACCTTC
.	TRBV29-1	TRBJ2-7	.	CSGGFSGSSYEQYF	TGCAGCGGGGGTTTTAGCGGAAGCTCCTACGAGCAGTACTTC
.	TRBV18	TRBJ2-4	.	CASSPIGERIQYF	TGTGCCAGCTCACCAATTGGTGAGCGCATTCAGTACTTC
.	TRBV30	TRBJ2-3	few	CAWSLNPSLTDTQYF	TGTGCCTGGAGCTTAAACCCGTCTCTCACAGATACGCAGTATTTT
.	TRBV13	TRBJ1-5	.	CASSSLGQPQHF	TGTGCCAGCAGCTCTCTCGGACAGCCCCAGCATTTT
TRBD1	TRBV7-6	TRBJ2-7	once	CASSNDGTGGYEQYF	TGTGCCAGCAGCAACGACGGGACAGGGGGATACGAGCAGTACTTC
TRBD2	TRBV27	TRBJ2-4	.	CASSSLAGGQNIQYF	TGTGCCAGCAGTTCCCTAGCGGGAGGGCAGAACATTCAGTACTTC
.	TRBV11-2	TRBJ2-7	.	CASSLGAGGTYEQYF	TGTGCCAGCAGCTTAGGAGCGGGCGGGACCTACGAGCAGTACTTC
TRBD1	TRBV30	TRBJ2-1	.	CAWKRTGWDEQFF	TGTGCCTGGAAAAGGACAGGGTGGGATGAGCAGTTCTTC
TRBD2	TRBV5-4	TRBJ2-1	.	CASRSTSGGFYNEQFF	TGTGCCAGCAGGTCGACTAGCGGAGGATTCTACAATGAGCAGTTCTTC
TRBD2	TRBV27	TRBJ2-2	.	CASSWGLAGGLTGELFF	TGTGCCAGCAGCTGGGGACTAGCGGGAGGGCTGACCGGGGAGCTGTTTTTT
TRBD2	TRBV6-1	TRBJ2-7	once	CASSELLAGGTYEQYF	TGTGCCAGCAGTGAGTTACTAGCGGGAGGTACCTACGAGCAGTACTTC
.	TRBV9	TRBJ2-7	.	CASSTGGDTYEQYF	TGTGCCAGCAGCACAGGAGGGGACACCTACGAGCAGTACTTC
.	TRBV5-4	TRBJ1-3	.	CASSSAGEGGNTIYF	TGTGCCAGCAGCTCGGCGGGCGAAGGGGGAAACACCATATATTTT
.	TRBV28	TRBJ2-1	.	CASSSHPVLLLQYEQFF	TGTGCCAGCAGTTCCCACCCAGTTCTGCTCCTACAATATGAGCAGTTCTTC
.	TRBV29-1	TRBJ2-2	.	CSVRDANTGELFF	TGCAGCGTCCGAGATGCGAACACCGGGGAGCTGTTTTTT